This T cell receptor (beta chain) was found in a study of beta chain features in type 1 diabetes. General observations from the study: PCR might favor shorter templates, but any such skew would affect patients and controls equally.

A few counts support this clone. What it binds is unknown. The sequenced template was cDNA made from the entire isolated RNA. This table comes from immunoSEQ multiplex PCR, and its TCRdb copy is limited to in-frame clones, with some not included. This table holds 900,000 or so clones, roughly 17% found once. The sequenced material came from naive CD4+ T cells from blood. The source is a woman between 18 and 29 years old in good health.

CDR3 region: CASSVVSGRWNEQFF. Here the CDR3 DNA reads TGTGCCAGCAGCGTAGTAAGCGGGAGATGGAATGAGCAGTTCTTC. The chain has TRBV9 and TRBJ2-1; 8 bases are shared with TRBD2. Unmatched junction bases numbered 6, after V lost 0 bases and J lost 7 bases. CDR1 is SGDLS and CDR2 is YYNGEE in the germline V gene. The CDR3 contains 15 residues.